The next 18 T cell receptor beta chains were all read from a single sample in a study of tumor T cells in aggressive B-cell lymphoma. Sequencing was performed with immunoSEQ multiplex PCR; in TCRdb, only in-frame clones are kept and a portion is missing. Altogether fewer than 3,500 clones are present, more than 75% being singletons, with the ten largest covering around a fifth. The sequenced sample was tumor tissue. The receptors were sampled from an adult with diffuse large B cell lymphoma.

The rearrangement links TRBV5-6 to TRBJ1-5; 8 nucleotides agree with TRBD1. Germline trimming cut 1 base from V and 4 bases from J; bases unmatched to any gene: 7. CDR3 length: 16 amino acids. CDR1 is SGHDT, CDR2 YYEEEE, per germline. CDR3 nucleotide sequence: TGTGCCAGCAGCTTGAGCCCAGGGGGCGCGAATCAGCCCCAGCATTTT. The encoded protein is CASSLSPGGANQPQHF.

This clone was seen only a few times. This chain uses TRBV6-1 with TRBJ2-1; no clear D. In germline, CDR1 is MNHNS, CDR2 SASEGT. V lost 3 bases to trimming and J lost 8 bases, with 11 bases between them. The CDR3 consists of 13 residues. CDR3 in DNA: TGTGCCAGCAGTGAGGGCCCTACATATGAGCAGTTCTTC. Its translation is CASSEGPTYEQFF.

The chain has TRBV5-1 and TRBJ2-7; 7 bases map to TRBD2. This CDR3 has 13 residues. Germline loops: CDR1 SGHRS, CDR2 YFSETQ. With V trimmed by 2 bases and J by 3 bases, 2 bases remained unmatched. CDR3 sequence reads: CASSFSGDYEQYF. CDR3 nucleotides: TGCGCCAGCAGCTTCAGCGGGGACTACGAGCAGTACTTC. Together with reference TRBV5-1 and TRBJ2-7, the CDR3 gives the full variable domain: KAGVTQTPRYLIKTRGQQVTLSCSPISGHRSVSWYQQTPGQGLQFLFEYFSETQRNKGNFPGRFSGRQFSNSRSEMNVSTLELGDSALYLCASSFSGDYEQYFGPGTRLTVT.

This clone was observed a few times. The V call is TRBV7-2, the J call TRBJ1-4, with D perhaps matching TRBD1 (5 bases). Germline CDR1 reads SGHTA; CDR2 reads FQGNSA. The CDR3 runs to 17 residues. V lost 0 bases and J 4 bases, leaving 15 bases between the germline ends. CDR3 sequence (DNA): TGTGCCAGCAGCTTAGCGGGGCCCGGGGGGAGTAATGAAAAACTGTTTTTT. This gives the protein CASSLAGPGGSNEKLFF. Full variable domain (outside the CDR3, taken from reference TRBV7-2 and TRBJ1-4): GAGVSQSPSNKVTEKGKDVELRCDPISGHTALYWYRQSLGQGLEFLIYFQGNSAPDKSGLPSDRFSAERTGGSVSTLTIQRTQQEDSAVYLCASSLAGPGGSNEKLFFGSGTQLSVL.

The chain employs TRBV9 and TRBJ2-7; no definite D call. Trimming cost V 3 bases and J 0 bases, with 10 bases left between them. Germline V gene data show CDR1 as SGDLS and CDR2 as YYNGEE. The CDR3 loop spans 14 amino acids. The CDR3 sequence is CASSATSPSYEQYF. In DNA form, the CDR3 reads TGTGCCAGCAGCGCTACTTCTCCCTCCTACGAGCAGTACTTC.

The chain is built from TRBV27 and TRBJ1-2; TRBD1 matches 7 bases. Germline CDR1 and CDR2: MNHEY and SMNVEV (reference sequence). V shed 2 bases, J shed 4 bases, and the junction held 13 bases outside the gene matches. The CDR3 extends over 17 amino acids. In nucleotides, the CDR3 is TGTGCCAGCAGTTTACCCCCCTATTCGGACAGGTTCTATGGCTACACCTTC. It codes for CASSLPPYSDRFYGYTF.

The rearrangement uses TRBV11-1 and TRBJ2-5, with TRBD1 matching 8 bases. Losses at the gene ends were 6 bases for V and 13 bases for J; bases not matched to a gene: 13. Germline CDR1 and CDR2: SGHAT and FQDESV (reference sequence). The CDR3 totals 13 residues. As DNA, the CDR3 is TGTGCCAGCAGAGAATCGACAGGGGCCTACCTGTACTTC. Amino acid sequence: CASRESTGAYLYF.

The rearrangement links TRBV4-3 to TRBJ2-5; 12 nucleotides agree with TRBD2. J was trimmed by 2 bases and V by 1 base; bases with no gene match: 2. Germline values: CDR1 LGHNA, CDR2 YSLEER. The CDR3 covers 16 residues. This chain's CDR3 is CASSQGLAGAQETQYF. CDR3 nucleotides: TGCGCCAGCAGCCAAGGACTAGCGGGGGCACAAGAGACCCAGTACTTC.

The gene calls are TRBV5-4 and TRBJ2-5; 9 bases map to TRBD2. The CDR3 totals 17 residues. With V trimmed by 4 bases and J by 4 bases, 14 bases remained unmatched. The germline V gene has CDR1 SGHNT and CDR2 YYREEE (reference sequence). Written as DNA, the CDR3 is TGTGCCAGCAGCCCCGGGGAGCGAGCGGGAGGTGGAGAGACCCAGTACTTC. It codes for CASSPGERAGGGETQYF.

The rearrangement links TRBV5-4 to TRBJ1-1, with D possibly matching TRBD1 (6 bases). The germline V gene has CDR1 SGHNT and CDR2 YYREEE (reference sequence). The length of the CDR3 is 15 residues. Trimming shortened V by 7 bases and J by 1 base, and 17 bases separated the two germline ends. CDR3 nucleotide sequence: TGTGCCAGCTCTCAACCATCGACAGGGAACACTGAAGCTTTCTTT. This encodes CASSQPSTGNTEAFF.

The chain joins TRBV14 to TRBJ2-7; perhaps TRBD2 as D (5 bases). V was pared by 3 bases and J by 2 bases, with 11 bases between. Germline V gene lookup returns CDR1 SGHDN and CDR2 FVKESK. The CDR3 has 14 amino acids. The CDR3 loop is CASSQTGITYEQYF. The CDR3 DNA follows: TGTGCCAGCAGCCAGACCGGGATTACCTACGAGCAGTACTTC.

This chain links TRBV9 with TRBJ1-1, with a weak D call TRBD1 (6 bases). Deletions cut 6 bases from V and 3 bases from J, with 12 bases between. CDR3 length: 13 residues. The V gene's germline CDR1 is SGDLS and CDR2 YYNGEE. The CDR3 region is CASNKGGDTEAFF. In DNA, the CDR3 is TGTGCCAGCAACAAGGGGGGGGACACTGAAGCTTTCTTT.

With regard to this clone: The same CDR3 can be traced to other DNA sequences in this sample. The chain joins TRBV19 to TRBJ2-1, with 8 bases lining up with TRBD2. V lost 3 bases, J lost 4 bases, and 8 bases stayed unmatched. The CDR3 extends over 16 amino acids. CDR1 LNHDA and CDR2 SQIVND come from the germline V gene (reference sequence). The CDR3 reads CASSIKRGSSYNEQFF. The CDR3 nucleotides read TGTGCCAGTAGTATTAAGCGGGGGAGCTCTTACAATGAGCAGTTCTTC.

CDR3 loop: CASKRGGSGNTIYF. CDR3 nucleotides: TGTGCCAGCAAGCGGGGTGGGTCTGGAAACACCATATATTTT. The chain combines TRBV28 with TRBJ1-3, with D hard to call. V lost 7 bases and J lost 1, with 11 bases in between. Germline CDR1 and CDR2: MDHEN and SYDVKM. The CDR3 covers 14 residues.

CDR3: CASSLSGGLNTGELFF. CDR3 DNA sequence: TGTGCCAGCAGTTTATCGGGGGGGCTGAACACCGGGGAGCTGTTTTTT. The chain recombines TRBV27 with TRBJ2-2, with a possible D match to TRBD2 (7 bases). CDR1 and CDR2 (germline): MNHEY, SMNVEV (reference sequence). V gave up 0 bases and J gave up 1 base, with 9 bases separating them. The CDR3 extends over 16 amino acids.

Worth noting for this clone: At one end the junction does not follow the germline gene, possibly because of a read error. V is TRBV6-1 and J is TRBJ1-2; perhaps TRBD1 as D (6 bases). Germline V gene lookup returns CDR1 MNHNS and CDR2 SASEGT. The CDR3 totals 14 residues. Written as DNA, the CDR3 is TGTGCCAGCAGTGAAAGGGGGACCGCCTATGGCTATACCTTC. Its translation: CASSERGTAYGYTF.

The DNA of the CDR3 is TGCAGCGTTGAAGATCTTCCGGGCACAGGTAAAGCTTTCTTT. Amino acid sequence: CSVEDLPGTGKAFF. The V gene is TRBV29-1, the J gene TRBJ1-1, with D perhaps TRBD1 (5 bases). Trimming removed 0 bases at V and 9 bases at J, with 17 bases between. The germline CDR1 and CDR2 sequences are SQVTM and ANQGSEA. The CDR3 sequence is 14 residues long.

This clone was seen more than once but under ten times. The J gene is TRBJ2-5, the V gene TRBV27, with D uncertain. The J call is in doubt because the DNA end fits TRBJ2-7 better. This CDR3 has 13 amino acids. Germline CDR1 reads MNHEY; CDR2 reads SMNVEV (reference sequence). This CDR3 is CASSPGINYEQYF. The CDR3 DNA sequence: TGTGCCAGCAGCCCGGGTATCAATTACGAGCAGTACTTC.